This T cell receptor beta chain is from a study of blood T cell repertoires in COVID-19. Across the whole study: The United States, Italy and Spain provided the acute and convalescent COVID-19 samples.

The repertoire was sequenced with immunoSEQ multiplex PCR; TCRdb's copy has only in-frame clones and lacks some. The top ten hold approximately 10% of the sample, which has about 180,000 clones, 80% to 90% seen once. Sample: peripheral blood. The clonotype comes from a human donor with active or convalescent COVID-19. The donor label of this sample is uncertain.

In nucleotides, the CDR3 is TGTGCCAGCAGTGAGACAGGAACCAATTCACCCCTCCACTTT. This gives the protein CASSETGTNSPLHF. The rearrangement links TRBV28 to TRBJ1-6, with TRBD1 as a possible D gene (6 bases). This CDR3 spans 14 amino acids. Trimming pared 5 bases from V and 7 bases from J, leaving 12 bases between. Germline V gene lookup returns CDR1 MDHEN and CDR2 SYDVKM.